This T cell receptor (beta chain) appears in the sequencing data of a study of low-dose radiotherapy and immunotherapy resistance in tumors. At the level of the study: Cohort 1 patients were irradiated with 0.5 Gy fractions every 2 weeks to 6.5 Gy total. The patients were given nivolumab 240 mg every two weeks and ipilimumab 1 mg/kg every six weeks, through an intravenous route.

Alpha- and beta-chain coverage of first-strand cDNA came from TRAV- and TRBV-specific primers. A roughly 19-cycle PCR with a constant-region primer and V-primer adapter amplified TCRs. In vitro transcription was used to amplify the isolated mRNA. MiXCR was run by TCRdb on the reads, yielding one entry per CDR3 protein. The sample contains tens of thousands of distinct CDR3 sequences, about a sixth of which appear only once. Time point given: before trial treatment. Donors were dosed with nivolumab and ipilimumab; they also received aspirin, low-dose cyclophosphamide and low-dose radiotherapy. Germline V gene data show CDR1 as LNHNV and CDR2 as YYDKDF (reference sequence). The CDR3 sequence is 18 residues long. The V end lost 0 bases, the J end lost 3 bases, and 20 bases lay between the germline ends.

The TCR comes from a male donor with prostate cancer. The sequenced sample was PBMCs, obtained before treatment. The chain employs TRBV15 and TRBJ1-2; D is undetermined. The CDR3 region has the DNA TGTGCCACCAGCAGAGATCTGGCACGCGACCGCATGGACTATGGCTACACCTTC. This codes for CATSRDLARDRMDYGYTF.